The clone carrying this T cell receptor beta chain was detected only a few times. Its cognate antigen is unknown. Prior to thyroid surgery, none of the patients had received any treatment. In the authors' workflow: Across clinicopathological groups, CDR3 differences served as the basis for building a distant-metastasis classifier for papillary thyroid cancer. TCRdb reassembled clones from the PCR reads with MiXCR. These V and J calls are TCRdb output, not the study's own analysis. The sample lists under 5,000 clones, roughly 20% occurring once. This entry is derived from a study of metastatic and nonmetastatic thyroid tumors. Across the whole study: A comparison of repertoires was made across blood and tumor or nodule tissue from malignant and benign thyroid patients.

The CDR3 consists of 14 residues. CDR1 and CDR2 (germline): MDHEN, SYDVKM. Trimming took 8 bases from V and 6 from J, leaving 20 bases between them. Study conclusions and caveats: Malignant thyroid tumors reportedly exceeded benign nodules significantly in TCR beta diversity, with the difference appearing in blood and tumor.

The chain combines TRBV28 with TRBJ2-7; D is unclear. This clonotype was sampled from a male donor with papillary thyroid cancer or a benign thyroid nodule (not recorded which). Some clones in this sample may be carry-over from other donors' samples. What was sequenced was tumor tissue. The CDR3 DNA follows: TGTGCCAGCCCAGCCCGTGGCGCGTCTTCCGAGCAGTACTTC. This sequence encodes CASPARGASSEQYF.